This entry is about one T cell receptor beta chain. Its antigen is currently not known. There are no base qualities to consult, and no much larger clone falls within one base. The sample is drawn from a study of Ad26.COV2.S vaccination and SARS-CoV-2 variants (dated by TCRdb to the early 2020s). As for the study more broadly: Donors in the vaccine arm were drawn from COV1001, a phase I-IIa trial of Ad26.COV2.S in healthy adults that was multicentre, randomized, double-blind and placebo-controlled. Ad26.COV2.S was given intramuscularly at 5x10^10 or 1x10^11 viral particles, as a single shot or as two shots 56 days apart. Sequencing of the TCRbeta repertoire served to evaluate the specificity and breadth of SARS-CoV-2-reactive T cell receptors following Ad26.COV2.S vaccination. Participants in the trial were split at random into five groups of five each, receiving low-dose or high-dose Ad26.COV2.S once or twice, or else placebo on both occasions. A total of around 32 samples were included in the TCR-sequenced set, comprising around 20 Ad26.COV2.S vaccine recipients, 5 placebo recipients and 8 SARS-CoV-2 convalescent individuals. Investigators remained blinded to trial group allocation during experiments and outcome assessment. Overall study outcomes, separate from this receptor: Comparing responses between vaccine doses or regimens was not something the study was powered to do. Vaccine and placebo recipients had similar non-spike TCR breadth, a finding consistent with the vaccine containing only spike. According to the authors, total T cell responses may have been underestimated by the TCR breadth and depth analyses. After vaccination, spike-specific CD8+ and CD4+ T cell responses were reported to show substantial breadth. Compared with placebo recipients, Ad26.COV2.S recipients showed higher spike-specific TCR breadth (P = 0.0014).

TCRbeta CDR3 regions were sequenced with the immunoSEQ Assay. After extraction, genomic DNA underwent amplification by bias-controlled multiplex PCR, followed by high-throughput sequencing. The published analysis was carried out like this. To quantify the absolute abundance of every unique TCRbeta CDR3 region, sequences were collapsed and filtered. T cell fraction was estimated by normalizing TCRbeta template counts to usable DNA, with usable DNA measured through amplification of reference genes found in all nucleated cells. Repertoire TCRs were annotated as SARS-CoV-2-specific when V gene, CDR3 amino acid sequence and J gene were exactly matched to a known reactive TCR set. The reference SARS-CoV-2 TCR set was derived from MIRA and filtered for enrichment in COVID-19-positive ImmuneCODE repertoires, a step that removed public or cross-reactive TCRs. Based on the MIRA antigens, annotated TCRs were further analysed at the level of specific ORF or position within ORF. Breadth was defined as annotated unique rearrangements over total unique productive rearrangements; depth was the summed frequency of those rearrangements. Two-sided Wilcoxon rank-sum tests were applied when comparing TCR breadth between groups. In its TCRdb copy, this immuneACCESS table keeps in-frame sequences only and misses some clones. Where compared with another copy, unresolved V genes explain less than half of these, and the others have no known cause. The V and J calls and clone size were taken over from that table, and D and trimming were inferred from the DNA. This sample is represented by 300,000 to 400,000 clones; 85% of them were singletons. The ten largest account for about 3.5% of the sample.

The label giving this sample's treatment or condition can be read as: some 20 received Ad26.COV2.S at low or high dose, single or two shots; 5 received placebo; per-sample allocation not given. Repertoires of vaccine and placebo recipients were sequenced from samples taken on day 63 after the first injection. In Cohort 1b, about 25 adults aged 18-55 years were enrolled at a single site in Boston, USA, between 29 July and 7 August 2020. Ad26.COV2.S was a replication-incompetent adenovirus type 26 vector that expressed a prefusion-stabilized SARS-CoV-2 spike protein derived from the original Wuhan strain. This receptor was taken from a person aged 18-65 years who received the Ad26.COV2.S COVID-19 vaccine or a placebo. This specimen was peripheral blood, taken in a trial of Ad26.COV2.S vaccine versus placebo.

This receptor carries the CDR3 CASSRRPNTGELFF. The DNA sequence is as follows: TGTGCCAGCAGTCGGAGACCGAACACCGGGGAGCTGTTTTTT. The chain uses TRBV6-5 and TRBJ2-2; there is no confident call for the D gene. At the junction V is shortened by 5 bases and J by 0 bases, with 7 bases in between. From its cysteine to its phenylalanine, the CDR3 spans 14 amino acids. Left in the record is the CDR3 DNA by itself, 42 bases read in frame from the first base. The germline V gene encodes CDR1 MNHEY and CDR2 SVGAGI.